The sequence of this T cell receptor (beta chain) was determined in a study of CD8 T cells in ankylosing spondylitis. General study points: Ankylosing spondylitis blood seemed to carry a telltale TCR beta motif made of several highly homologous variants.

Each CDR3 protein gets one entry after TCRdb re-called the 5' RACE reads with MiXCR. Of a few hundred thousand distinct CDR3 sequences in the sample, 20% to 25% were seen once. This clonotype was counted a few times. Antigen unknown. CDR1 and CDR2 (germline): LGHNA, YNFKEQ. Trimming took off 3 bases at V and 0 bases at J, with 12 bases between the two ends. This CDR3 has 16 residues. The sequencing sample was made of blood, either unsorted or a sorted T cell fraction (not recorded which). This TCR was recovered from a male donor with ankylosing spondylitis. The genes are TRBV4-2 and TRBJ2-4; D gene uncertain. CDR3 sequence (DNA): TGTGCCAGCAGCCAGAAGGGTGTAGAAGCCAAAAACATTCAGTACTTC. Protein sequence: CASSQKGVEAKNIQYF.